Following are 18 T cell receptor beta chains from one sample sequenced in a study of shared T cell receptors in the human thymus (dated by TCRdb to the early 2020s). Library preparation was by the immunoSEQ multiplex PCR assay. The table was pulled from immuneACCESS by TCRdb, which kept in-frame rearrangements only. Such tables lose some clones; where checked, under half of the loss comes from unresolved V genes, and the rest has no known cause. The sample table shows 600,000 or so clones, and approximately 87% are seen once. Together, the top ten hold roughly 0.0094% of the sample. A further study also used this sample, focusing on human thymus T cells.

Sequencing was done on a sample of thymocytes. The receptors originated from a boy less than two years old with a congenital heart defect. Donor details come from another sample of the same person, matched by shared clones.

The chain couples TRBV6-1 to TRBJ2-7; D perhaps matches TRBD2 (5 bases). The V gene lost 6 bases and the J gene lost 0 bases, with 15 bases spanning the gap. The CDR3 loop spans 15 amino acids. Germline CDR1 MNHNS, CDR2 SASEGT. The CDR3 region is CASSSRAGVSYEQYF. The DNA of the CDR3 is TGTGCCAGCAGCTCCCGGGCCGGGGTCTCCTACGAGCAGTACTTC.

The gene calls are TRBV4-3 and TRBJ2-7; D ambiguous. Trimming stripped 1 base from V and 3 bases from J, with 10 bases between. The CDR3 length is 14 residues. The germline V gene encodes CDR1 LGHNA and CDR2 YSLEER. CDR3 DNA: TGCGCCAGCAGCCAAGGGGTGACTGACTACGAGCAGTACTTC. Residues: CASSQGVTDYEQYF.

CDR3 amino acids: CSVLSGGAWSYEQYF. CDR3 bases: TGCAGCGTTTTAAGCGGGGGGGCGTGGTCCTACGAGCAGTACTTC. V usage is TRBV29-1 and J usage is TRBJ2-7; 10 bases agree with TRBD2. Germline lookup yields CDR1 SQVTM and CDR2 ANQGSEA. The CDR3 extends over 15 amino acids. V was pared by 5 bases and J by 1 base, with 8 bases of the junction left unmatched.

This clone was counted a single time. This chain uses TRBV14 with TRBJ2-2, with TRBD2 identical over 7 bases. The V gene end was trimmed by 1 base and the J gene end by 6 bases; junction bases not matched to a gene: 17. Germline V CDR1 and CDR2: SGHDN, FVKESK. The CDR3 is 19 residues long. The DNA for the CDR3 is TGTGCCAGCAGCCAAGTATTCGGGCGGGAGTGGAAGGGCGCCGGGGAGCTGTTTTTT. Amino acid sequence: CASSQVFGREWKGAGELFF.

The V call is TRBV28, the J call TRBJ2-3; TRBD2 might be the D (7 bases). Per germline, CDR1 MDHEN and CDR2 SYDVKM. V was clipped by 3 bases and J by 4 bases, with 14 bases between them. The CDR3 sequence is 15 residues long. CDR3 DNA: TGTGCCAGCAGTTTGCTCGGGGGGCGGGCAGATACGCAGTATTTT. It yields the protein CASSLLGGRADTQYF.

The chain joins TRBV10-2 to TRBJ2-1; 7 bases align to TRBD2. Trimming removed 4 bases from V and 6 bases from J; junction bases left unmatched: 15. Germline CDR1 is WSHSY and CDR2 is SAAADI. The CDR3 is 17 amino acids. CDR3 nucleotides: TGCGCCAGCAGTGGTGGGGAGTTAGCGGGTCTCTCCAATGAGCAGTTCTTC. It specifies CASSGGELAGLSNEQFF.

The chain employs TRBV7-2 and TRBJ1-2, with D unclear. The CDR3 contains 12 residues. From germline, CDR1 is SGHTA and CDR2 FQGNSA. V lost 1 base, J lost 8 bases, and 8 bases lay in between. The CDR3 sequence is CASSLGRGGYTF. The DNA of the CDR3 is TGTGCCAGCAGCTTAGGACGAGGCGGCTACACCTTC.

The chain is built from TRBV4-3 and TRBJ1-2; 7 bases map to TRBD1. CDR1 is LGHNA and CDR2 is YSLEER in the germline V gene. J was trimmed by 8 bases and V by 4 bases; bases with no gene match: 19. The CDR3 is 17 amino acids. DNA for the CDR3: TGCGCCAGCAGCCTCCTTGAGGGCTTCCGGACAGGAGGAGGCTACACCTTC. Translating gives CASSLLEGFRTGGGYTF.

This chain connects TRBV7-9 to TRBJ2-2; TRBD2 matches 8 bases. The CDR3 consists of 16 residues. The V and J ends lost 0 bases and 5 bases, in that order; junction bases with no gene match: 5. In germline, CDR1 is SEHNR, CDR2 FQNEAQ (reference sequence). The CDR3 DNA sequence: TGTGCCAGCAGCTTAGCTAGCCCGGGAGGGACCGGGGAGCTGTTTTTT. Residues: CASSLASPGGTGELFF. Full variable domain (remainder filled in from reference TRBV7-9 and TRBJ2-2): DTGVSQNPRHKITKRGQNVTFRCDPISEHNRLYWYRQTLGQGPEFLTYFQNEAQLEKSRLLSDRFSAERPKGSFSTLEIQRTEQGDSAMYLCASSLASPGGTGELFFGEGSRLTVL.

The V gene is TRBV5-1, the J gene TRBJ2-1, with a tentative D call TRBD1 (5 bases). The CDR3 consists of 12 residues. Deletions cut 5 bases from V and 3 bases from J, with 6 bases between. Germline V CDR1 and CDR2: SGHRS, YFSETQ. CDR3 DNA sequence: TGCGCCAGCAGAGGGGACTACAATGAGCAGTTCTTC. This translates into CASRGDYNEQFF.

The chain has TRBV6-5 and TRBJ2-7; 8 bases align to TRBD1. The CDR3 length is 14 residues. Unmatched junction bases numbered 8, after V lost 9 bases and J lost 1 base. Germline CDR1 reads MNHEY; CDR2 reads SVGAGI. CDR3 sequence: CASFRDRLSYEQYF. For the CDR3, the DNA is TGTGCCAGTTTCCGGGACAGGCTATCCTACGAGCAGTACTTC.

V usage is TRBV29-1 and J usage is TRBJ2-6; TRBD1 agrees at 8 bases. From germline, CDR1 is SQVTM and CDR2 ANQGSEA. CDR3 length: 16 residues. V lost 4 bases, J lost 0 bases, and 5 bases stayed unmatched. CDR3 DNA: TGCAGCGTTGTAAAGACAGGGGCCTCTGGGGCCAACGTCCTGACTTTC. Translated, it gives CSVVKTGASGANVLTF.

The CDR3 loop reads CASSPPSSLAGDTDTQYF. The CDR3 DNA reads as TGTGCCAGCTCACCACCGAGTTCCCTAGCGGGAGATACAGATACGCAGTATTTT. The chain recombines TRBV18 with TRBJ2-3; 10 bases are a match to TRBD2. Germline V gene sequence: CDR1 KGHSH, CDR2 LQKENI. Unmatched junction bases numbered 9, after V lost 0 bases and J lost 3 bases. The CDR3 runs 18 residues.

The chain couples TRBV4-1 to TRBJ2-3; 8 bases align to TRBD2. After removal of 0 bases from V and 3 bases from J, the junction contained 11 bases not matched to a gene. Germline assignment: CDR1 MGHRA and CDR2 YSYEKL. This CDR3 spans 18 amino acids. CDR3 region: CASSQERGGARLTDTQYF. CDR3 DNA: TGCGCCAGCAGCCAAGAACGGGGGGGGGCGAGGTTAACAGATACGCAGTATTTT.

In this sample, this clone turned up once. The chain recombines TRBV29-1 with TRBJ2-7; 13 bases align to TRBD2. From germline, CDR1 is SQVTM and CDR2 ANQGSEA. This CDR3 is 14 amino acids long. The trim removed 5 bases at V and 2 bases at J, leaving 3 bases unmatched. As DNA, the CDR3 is TGCAGCGTTCGGACTAGCGGGAGCCCCTACGAGCAGTACTTC. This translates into CSVRTSGSPYEQYF.

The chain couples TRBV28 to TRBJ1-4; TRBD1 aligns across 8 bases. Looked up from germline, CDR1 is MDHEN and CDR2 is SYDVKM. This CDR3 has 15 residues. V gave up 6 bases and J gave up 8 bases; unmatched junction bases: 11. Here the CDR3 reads CASRRRTGLSEKLFF. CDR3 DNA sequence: TGTGCCAGCAGGAGAAGGACAGGGCTTAGCGAAAAACTGTTTTTT.

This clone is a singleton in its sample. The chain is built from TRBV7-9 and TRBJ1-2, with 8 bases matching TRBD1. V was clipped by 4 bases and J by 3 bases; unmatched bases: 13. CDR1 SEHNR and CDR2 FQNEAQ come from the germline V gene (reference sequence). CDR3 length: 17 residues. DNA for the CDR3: TGTGCCAGCAGCTGGATGTCCAGGGGGCTGCATTACTATGGCTACACCTTC. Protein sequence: CASSWMSRGLHYYGYTF. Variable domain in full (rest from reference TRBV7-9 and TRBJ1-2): DTGVSQNPRHKITKRGQNVTFRCDPISEHNRLYWYRQTLGQGPEFLTYFQNEAQLEKSRLLSDRFSAERPKGSFSTLEIQRTEQGDSAMYLCASSWMSRGLHYYGYTFGSGTRLTVV.

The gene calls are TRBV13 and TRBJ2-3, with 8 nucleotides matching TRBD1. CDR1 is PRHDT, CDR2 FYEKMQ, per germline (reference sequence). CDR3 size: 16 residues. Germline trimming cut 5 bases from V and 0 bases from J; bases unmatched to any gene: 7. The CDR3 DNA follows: TGTGCCAGCAGCACGACAGGGGCGGATAGCACAGATACGCAGTATTTT. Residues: CASSTTGADSTDTQYF.